One and the same sample provided the 26 T cell receptor beta chains below, sequenced in a study of OX40 agonist ivuxolimab in advanced cancers. Using immunoSEQ multiplex PCR, the repertoire was profiled, and TCRdb retains in-frame clones only, with some absent. The table has about 55,000 clones, 77% seen once; the top ten hold just under 6.5%. Material: CD4+ or CD8+ T cells sorted from blood, obtained in a trial of the OX40 agonist ivuxolimab. These TCRs come from an adult with an advanced solid tumor such as melanoma, head and neck, liver or kidney cancer.

The gene calls are TRBV7-6 and TRBJ2-2; D unclear. Germline CDR1 reads SGHVS; CDR2 reads FNYEAQ. Trimming removed 5 bases at V and 0 bases at J, with 7 bases between. CDR3 size: 14 residues. This CDR3 reads CASSPRANTGELFF. The CDR3 DNA is TGTGCCAGCAGCCCTCGGGCGAACACCGGGGAGCTGTTTTTT.

V usage is TRBV7-8 and J usage is TRBJ2-3; tentative D call: TRBD2 (6 bases). The CDR3 spans 14 residues. Germline V lookup: CDR1 SGHVS, CDR2 FQNEAQ. The V end was cut by 5 bases, the J end by 4 bases, with 13 bases between. CDR3 DNA sequence: TGTGCCAGCAGCCCAGGCGGGGTCGCAGATACGCAGTATTTT. It specifies CASSPGGVADTQYF.

The chain recombines TRBV19 with TRBJ1-2; 9 bases match TRBD1. Trimming took 7 bases from V and 6 from J; bases not matched to a gene: 21. Germline V gives CDR1 LNHDA, CDR2 SQIVND (reference sequence). There are 18 residues in the CDR3. This chain's CDR3 is CASKSGGLLQGAIDGYTF. The DNA for the CDR3 is TGTGCCAGTAAATCGGGGGGTCTTTTACAGGGGGCGATTGATGGCTACACCTTC.

This chain joins TRBV14 and TRBJ1-1, with unresolved D. From germline, CDR1 is SGHDN and CDR2 FVKESK. Trimming took off 3 bases at V and 6 bases at J, with 14 bases between the two ends. The CDR3 spans 14 residues. The CDR3 protein is CASSQRGYSSEAFF. CDR3 nucleotide sequence: TGTGCCAGCAGCCAGAGAGGGTACAGCTCTGAAGCTTTCTTT.

The chain recombines TRBV7-2 with TRBJ2-7; TRBD2 is a possible D gene (5 bases). V gave up 6 bases and J gave up 0 bases, with 15 bases separating them. The CDR3 runs to 15 residues. In germline, CDR1 is SGHTA, CDR2 FQGNSA. CDR3 sequence: CASRTGPGSSYEQYF. The CDR3 nucleotides are TGTGCCAGCAGGACCGGGCCGGGGAGCTCCTACGAGCAGTACTTC.

This clone was detected a few times. The rearrangement uses TRBV2 and TRBJ1-1; D is ambiguous. The CDR3 runs 14 residues. Per germline, CDR1 SNHLY and CDR2 FYNNEI. V shed 8 bases and J shed 0 bases, with 13 bases lying between them. DNA of the CDR3: TGTGCCAGCGGTAGGGAGTTTGTGAACACTGAAGCTTTCTTT. Its protein product is CASGREFVNTEAFF.

V usage is TRBV7-8 and J usage is TRBJ1-2, with D maybe TRBD1 (6 bases). CDR1 is SGHVS, CDR2 FQNEAQ, per germline. V lost 5 bases and J 3 bases, leaving 22 bases between the germline ends. The CDR3 spans 17 residues. The CDR3 nucleotides read TGTGCCAGCAGCCTACCGGGGTTAGGCAGGGGTGACTATGGCTACACCTTC. Amino acids: CASSLPGLGRGDYGYTF.

The rearrangement links TRBV7-8 to TRBJ1-2, with a weak D call TRBD1 (5 bases). Germline V lookup: CDR1 SGHVS, CDR2 FQNEAQ. Deletions cut 0 bases from V and 3 bases from J, with 14 bases between. The CDR3 extends over 16 amino acids. CDR3 sequence reads: CASSLASSWGDYGYTF. CDR3 DNA: TGTGCCAGCAGCTTAGCGTCCAGTTGGGGGGACTATGGCTACACCTTC.

V and J are TRBV12-5 and TRBJ1-1, with no clear D. Germline assignment: CDR1 LGHNT and CDR2 FRNRAP. The CDR3 has 16 residues. Trimming left V 2 bases short and J 4 bases short, with 17 bases between. The CDR3 nucleotides are TGTGCTAGTGGTTTGACCCTCTCATCCTTGGGCACTGAAGCTTTCTTT. Translating it yields CASGLTLSSLGTEAFF. Combining the CDR3 with reference TRBV12-5 and TRBJ1-1 gives the whole variable domain DARVTQTPRHKVTEMGQEVTMRCQPILGHNTVFWYRQTMMQGLELLAYFRNRAPLDDSGMPKDRFSAEMPDATLATLKIQPSEPRDSAVYFCASGLTLSSLGTEAFFGQGTRLTVV.

The V gene is TRBV13, the J gene TRBJ1-1, with D maybe TRBD1 (6 bases). CDR1 PRHDT and CDR2 FYEKMQ come from the germline V gene (reference sequence). Trimming stripped 5 bases from V and 10 bases from J, with 23 bases between. The CDR3 is 15 amino acids. CDR3 in amino acids: CASSPTGGGPGGAFF. DNA for the CDR3: TGTGCCAGCAGCCCCACTGGGGGGGGGCCGGGGGGAGCTTTCTTT.

This chain uses TRBV10-3 with TRBJ1-1, with TRBD1 as a possible D gene (5 bases). V was shortened by 0 bases and J by 4 bases, with 18 bases between the two germline ends. Germline CDR1 ENHRY, CDR2 SYGVKD. This CDR3 is built from 17 residues. The CDR3 here is CAISESRGGRGGTEAFF. CDR3 coding DNA: TGTGCCATCAGTGAGTCGAGGGGAGGACGGGGAGGCACTGAAGCTTTCTTT.

The genes are TRBV5-1 and TRBJ2-1, with 12 positions matching TRBD2. The CDR3 sequence is 16 residues long. Unmatched junction bases numbered 9, after V lost 2 bases and J lost 9 bases. Germline-derived CDR1 and CDR2 are SGHRS and YFSETQ. CDR3 in DNA: TGCGCCAGCAGCTTCACCCTAGCGGGAGGGGAGGGTGAGCAGTTCTTC. This encodes CASSFTLAGGEGEQFF.

This clone is medium-sized. The chain employs TRBV5-1 and TRBJ2-1, with D perhaps matching TRBD1 or TRBD2 (5 bases each). The ends were cut back, 4 bases at V and 8 bases at J, with 25 bases in the middle. The CDR3 has 17 residues. The germline CDR1 and CDR2 sequences are SGHRS and YFSETQ. CDR3 DNA sequence: TGCGCCAGCAGCCCCTTAAAGCGAGAGGGGCCCCTCGATGAGCAGTTCTTC. Translated: CASSPLKREGPLDEQFF.

This clone has a handful of counts. The chain carries TRBV2 and TRBJ2-5; D remains ambiguous. Germline-derived CDR1 and CDR2 are SNHLY and FYNNEI. The CDR3 extends over 12 amino acids. The ends were cut back, 3 bases at V and 2 bases at J, with 4 bases in the middle. The CDR3, as DNA: TGTGCCAGCAGTGAGGCTCAAGAGACCCAGTACTTC. Translation: CASSEAQETQYF.

The chain links TRBV28 to TRBJ1-3; no clear D. The CDR3 has 12 residues. Germline V gives CDR1 MDHEN, CDR2 SYDVKM. V was shortened by 3 bases and J by 3 bases, with 3 bases between the two germline ends. The CDR3, as DNA: TGTGCCAGCAGTTTTGGTGGAAACACCATATATTTT. As protein: CASSFGGNTIYF. The full variable domain, with the rest looked up from reference TRBV28 and TRBJ1-3, is DVKVTQSSRYLVKRTGEKVFLECVQDMDHENMFWYRQDPGLGLRLIYFSYDVKMKEKGDIPEGYSVSREKKERFSLILESASTNQTSMYLCASSFGGNTIYFGEGSWLTVV.

This clone appeared once. This chain connects TRBV5-1 to TRBJ2-5, with a weak D call TRBD2 (6 bases). The germline V and J ends were trimmed by 3 bases and 2 bases, with 17 bases remaining between them. This CDR3 contains 16 residues. CDR1 and CDR2 from the germline V gene are SGHRS and YFSETQ. CDR3 nucleotides: TGCGCCAGCAGCTCCGTGGGAGTCGGAGGGCAAGAGACCCAGTACTTC. As protein: CASSSVGVGGQETQYF.

The chain carries TRBV7-8 and TRBJ2-1; D gene unclear. CDR1 SGHVS and CDR2 FQNEAQ come from the germline V gene. V lost 1 base, J lost 0 bases, and 13 bases lay in between. CDR3 size: 17 residues. The CDR3 spells CASSLGREAPSYNEQFF. The CDR3 region has the DNA TGTGCCAGCAGCTTAGGACGTGAAGCGCCCTCCTACAATGAGCAGTTCTTC.

This clone was observed a few times. The V call is TRBV27, the J call TRBJ2-1, with D perhaps matching TRBD1 (5 bases). V lost 6 bases to trimming and J lost 2 bases, with 17 bases between them. This CDR3 is 16 amino acids long. Germline V lookup: CDR1 MNHEY, CDR2 SMNVEV (reference sequence). CDR3 DNA sequence: TGTGCCAGCAGCTCCCATAAGACAGTCCCCTACAATGAGCAGTTCTTC. Its translation: CASSSHKTVPYNEQFF.

Notes on this clone: Other nucleotide sequences in the sample specify the same CDR3. J is TRBJ2-7 and V is TRBV28; D not resolved. The germline CDR1 and CDR2 sequences are MDHEN and SYDVKM. There are 12 residues in the CDR3. V lost 4 bases and J 4 bases, leaving 8 bases between the germline ends. CDR3 sequence (DNA): TGTGCCAGCAGTTCGTCGAGTTACGAGCAGTACTTC. It codes for CASSSSSYEQYF.

Concerning this clone itself: One end of the junction does not line up with germline, which may come from a read error. This chain joins TRBV19 and TRBJ2-3; the D gene is possibly TRBD1 (5 bases). The CDR3 is made up of 15 amino acids. Germline V gene sequence: CDR1 LNHDA, CDR2 SQIVND (reference sequence). The CDR3 sequence is CTSSIAGIGTDTQYF. The CDR3 bases are TGTACCAGTAGTATAGCAGGGATTGGCACAGATACGCAGTATTTT.

This chain joins TRBV6-5 and TRBJ2-1; D gene uncertain. V lost 6 bases, J lost 0 bases, and 12 bases lay in between. This CDR3 has 15 amino acids. Germline V CDR1 and CDR2: MNHEY, SVGAGI. DNA of the CDR3: TGTGCCAGCAGCCACCCGAGCAGCTCCTACAATGAGCAGTTCTTC. Residues: CASSHPSSSYNEQFF.

The rearrangement links TRBV27 to TRBJ2-7; 10 bases are a match to TRBD1. CDR1 and CDR2 from the germline V gene are MNHEY and SMNVEV (reference sequence). The length of the CDR3 is 14 residues. Unmatched junction bases numbered 2, after V lost 6 bases and J lost 0 bases. The chain's CDR3 is CASSRDRGSYEQYF. The CDR3 DNA is TGTGCCAGCAGCCGGGACAGGGGCTCCTACGAGCAGTACTTC.

This clone was observed once. The gene calls are TRBV7-8 and TRBJ1-1, with D possibly being TRBD1 (6 bases). Trimming stripped 3 bases from V and 2 bases from J, with 10 bases between. This CDR3 is 14 amino acids long. Germline CDR1 SGHVS, CDR2 FQNEAQ. The CDR3 protein is CASSFRQANTEAFF. As DNA, the CDR3 is TGTGCCAGCAGCTTTCGACAGGCCAACACTGAAGCTTTCTTT.

The chain is built from TRBV30 and TRBJ2-7, with 8 bases lining up with TRBD1. V gave up 4 bases and J gave up 4 bases; unmatched junction bases: 12. The germline V gene encodes CDR1 GTSNPN and CDR2 SVGIG (reference sequence). This CDR3 has 15 amino acids. For the CDR3, the DNA is TGTGCCTGGACCCGACAGGGGATGCCTCAATACGAGCAGTACTTC. As protein: CAWTRQGMPQYEQYF.

By its share, this clone is medium-sized. This sequence joins TRBV25-1 and TRBJ2-7, with 7 bases that match TRBD1. J gave up 1 base and V 8 bases, and 11 bases lay outside the gene matches. Germline V gives CDR1 MGHDK, CDR2 SYGVNS. The CDR3 sequence is 15 residues long. Here the CDR3 reads CASSPGNRGSYEQYF. In nucleotides, the CDR3 is TGTGCCAGCTCCCCCGGAAACAGGGGATCCTACGAGCAGTACTTC.

A note on this clone: Different DNA sequences within this sample yield the same CDR3. The chain employs TRBV5-1 and TRBJ2-5; 8 nucleotides align to TRBD2. Trimming cost V 4 bases and J 5 bases; bases outside gene matches: 13. CDR1 and CDR2 from the germline V gene are SGHRS and YFSETQ. The length of the CDR3 is 16 residues. CDR3 DNA: TGCGCCAGCAGCGCGGGGGGCGCGGGAAGGGGGGAGACCCAGTACTTC. Translated: CASSAGGAGRGETQYF.